This T cell receptor beta chain was observed in a study of PD-1 blockade in classical Hodgkin lymphoma (dated by TCRdb to about 2020). With respect to the entire study: Nivolumab dosing was 3 mg/kg intravenously every 2 weeks, continuing until either disease progression or unacceptable toxicity. A peripheral blood immune signature of response to PD-1 blockade in classical Hodgkin lymphoma was defined using TCR beta sequencing and CyTOF. The paper's findings and limits, for the study overall: The study covered only a single clinical trial cohort, and the causes of the repertoire differences, possibly disease activity or prior therapy, were still not defined. Baseline diversity similar to that of newly diagnosed patients was observed in trial patients achieving complete response, whereas significantly lower diversity was observed in partial responders and progressors. Baseline TCR diversity was reported as lower in newly diagnosed patients than in healthy donors, and lower still in relapsed/refractory patients. By C4D1, a significant rise was seen in CD4+ TCR diversity but not in CD8+ TCR diversity (p=0.0027 vs p=0.16), and the rise was most apparent among complete responders (p=0.02). Lower diversity was observed in patients in whom nivolumab was started less than 1 year after ASCT, and these patients were excluded from later analyses so that confounding by immune reconstitution would be avoided.

Interpreted using the paper, the time point label stands for: cycle 1 day 1 (C1D1), immediately before nivolumab initiation. All trial patients had relapsed after autologous stem cell transplantation, with cohorts A, B and C differing in prior brentuximab vedotin exposure. A total of around 60 patients with relapsed/refractory classical Hodgkin lymphoma made up the trial cohort, and each patient's best overall response was complete response, partial response or progressive disease. Single-agent nivolumab was administered to trial patients in the multi-cohort phase II CheckMate 205 trial. Best overall response was determined by an independent review committee according to the 2007 International Working Group response criteria. Trial PBMCs were collected just before the start of nivolumab (C1D1) and during therapy at cycle 2 day 1 and cycle 4 day 1. Peripheral blood was collected in 8 mL Vacutainer Cell Preparation Tubes, from which PBMCs were isolated by centrifugation and then cryopreserved.

About this clone itself: The target of this receptor is not known. No base quality information exists; no much larger clone differs at one position.

Genomic DNA was isolated using the Qiagen DNeasy kit from unsorted PBMCs as well as from negatively selected CD4+ and CD8+ fractions. Using primers that anneal to V and J segments, immunoSEQ multiplex PCR amplified the TCR beta CDR3 regions. A synthetic immune receptor repertoire was used to minimize amplification bias, and remaining bias was computationally removed after sequencing. On the study's bioinformatics: Repertoire diversity was quantified as the Shannon entropy index using custom Python scripts. Unsorted, CD4+ and CD8+ repertoires were analyzed separately, except in combined analyses where CD4+ and CD8+ sequences were merged in silico. A clone counted as expanded when the clone's frequency after treatment rose at least 2-fold relative to C1D1, and clones undetected at baseline were given a pseudocount of 0.5. Singleton clones were defined as clones with 0 or 1 copy at C1D1, and non-singleton clones were defined as clones with 2 or more copies. By matching protein sequences in sorted samples from the same patient, clones expanded in unsorted samples were annotated as CD4+, CD8+ or unknown. Wilcoxon tests on paired samples were used to test diversity changes from C1D1 to C4D1. This immuneACCESS table, as held by TCRdb, lists in-frame sequences with V and J called but not all clones. Of the missing ones, under half trace to an unresolved V gene in checked studies; the others have no known cause. V, J and clone size derive from that table, while D and trimming were established from the DNA sequence. The sample yields 40,000 to 50,000 clones; around 80% were counted once. Of the sample, roughly 12% falls within the top ten clones.

Sequenced material: peripheral blood mononuclear cells (PBMCs), taken at baseline. This TCR was sampled from a human donor with classical Hodgkin lymphoma.

In nucleotides, the sequence is TGCGCCAGCAGCTTGGGGCCCTCTCGTGGGGCGGGGGAGACCCAGTACTTC. This is translated as CASSLGPSRGAGETQYF. The chain was built from TRBV5-1 and TRBJ2-5, and possibly TRBD2, on 6 matching bases. The junction carries 20 bases between V and J, which are trimmed by 0 bases and 5 bases respectively. From the cysteine up to the phenylalanine, the CDR3 has a length of 17 residues. Kept here is only the CDR3 DNA, which spans 51 bases and is read in frame from base 1. Via the germline V gene, CDR1 is SGHRS and CDR2 YFSETQ.